The 23 T cell receptor beta chains presented below share a single source sample, sequenced in a study of graft-versus-host responses after intestinal transplantation. Assay used: immunoSEQ multiplex PCR; TCRdb lists only in-frame clones, some missing. The sample has about 78,000 clones, over 75% seen once. For these TCRs, the target antigens are not known. This material consisted of unstimulated CD8+ T cells sorted from spleen or lymph node cells, taken before transplant. All receptors come from a human donor who was the organ donor for an intestinal transplant.

The rearrangement uses TRBV10-3 and TRBJ1-1, with a tentative D call TRBD1 (5 bases). This CDR3 has 15 amino acids. The V end lost 6 bases, the J end lost 0 bases, and 14 bases lay between the germline ends. Germline loops: CDR1 ENHRY, CDR2 SYGVKD. The CDR3 reads CAISDSTRMNTEAFF. DNA for the CDR3: TGTGCCATCAGCGACAGTACCCGAATGAACACTGAAGCTTTCTTT.

This clone was detected only once. This chain uses TRBV2 with TRBJ2-7; D is possibly TRBD1 (6 bases). Trimming took 7 bases from V and 6 from J, leaving 19 bases between them. The CDR3 has 14 amino acids. Germline CDR1 SNHLY, CDR2 FYNNEI. This CDR3 is CASITGQGMAEQYF. The CDR3 DNA reads TGTGCCAGCATTACGGGACAAGGTATGGCCGAGCAGTACTTC. The entire variable domain, with the rest obtained from reference TRBV2 and TRBJ2-7, is as follows: EPEVTQTPSHQVTQMGQEVILRCVPISNHLYFYWYRQILGQKVEFLVSFYNNEISEKSEIFDDQFSVERPDGSNFTLKIRSTKLEDSAMYFCASITGQGMAEQYFGPGTRLTVT.

The chain recombines TRBV30 with TRBJ2-2; D possibly corresponds to TRBD2 (6 bases). The CDR3 consists of 15 residues. Germline CDR1 is GTSNPN and CDR2 is SVGIG (reference sequence). V lost 0 bases, J lost 3 bases, and 11 bases lay in between. The CDR3 loop is CAWSVIRRDTGELFF. The CDR3 nucleotides are TGTGCCTGGAGTGTAATAAGGAGGGACACCGGGGAGCTGTTTTTT. The full variable domain, completed using reference TRBV30 and TRBJ2-2, is SQTIHQWPATLVQPVGSPLSLECTVEGTSNPNLYWYRQAAGRGLQLLFYSVGIGQISSEVPQNLSASRPQDRQFILSSKKLLLSDSGFYLCAWSVIRRDTGELFFGEGSRLTVL.

In this sample, this clone turned up a few times. The chain combines TRBV7-2 with TRBJ2-7; 8 bases are a match to TRBD1. Losses at the gene ends were 1 base for V and 7 bases for J; bases not matched to a gene: 12. Germline V gene data show CDR1 as SGHTA and CDR2 as FQGNSA. The CDR3 is 16 residues long. CDR3 sequence: CASSLGAGGAALEQYF. As DNA, the CDR3 is TGTGCCAGCAGCTTAGGAGCAGGGGGCGCGGCGTTGGAGCAGTACTTC.

This clone was counted a few times. The chain links TRBV28 to TRBJ2-1; 7 positions match TRBD2. The CDR3 runs to 14 residues. With 6 bases clipped from V and 3 bases from J, the junction kept 5 bases outside the gene matches. The germline V gene has CDR1 MDHEN and CDR2 SYDVKM. DNA for the CDR3: TGTGCCAGCAGACCCCCGGGGGGCTACAATGAGCAGTTCTTC. Its protein is CASRPPGGYNEQFF.

V gene TRBV10-2 combines with J gene TRBJ2-3, with TRBD2 matching 13 bases. The V segment lost 3 bases and the J segment 2 bases; nucleotides outside the gene matches: 14. There are 20 residues in the CDR3. In germline, CDR1 is WSHSY, CDR2 SAAADI. The CDR3 loop reads CASSDSLGLAGERATDTQYF. The DNA of the CDR3 is TGCGCCAGCAGTGATTCCCTCGGACTAGCGGGGGAGCGAGCCACAGATACGCAGTATTTT.

This chain joins TRBV29-1 and TRBJ2-3; D gene unclear. This CDR3 spans 15 amino acids. Trimming removed 6 bases from V and 4 bases from J, with 20 bases in between. CDR1 is SQVTM, CDR2 ANQGSEA, per germline. DNA for the CDR3: TGCAGCGTCCAAGACACCACCGAAAGCGCAGATACGCAGTATTTT. This gives the protein CSVQDTTESADTQYF.

The chain is built from TRBV9 and TRBJ2-1; 12 bases are a match to TRBD2. The length of the CDR3 is 15 residues. The junction had 7 bases not matched to a gene; V was cut back by 4 bases and J by 8 bases. Germline lookup yields CDR1 SGDLS and CDR2 YYNGEE. CDR3 sequence: CASSLLAGGHYEQFF. The CDR3 coding sequence is TGTGCCAGCAGCCTCCTAGCGGGGGGGCACTATGAGCAGTTCTTC. Complete variable domain (other parts from reference TRBV9 and TRBJ2-1): DSGVTQTPKHLITATGQRVTLRCSPRSGDLSVYWYQQSLDQGLQFLIQYYNGEERAKGNILERFSAQQFPDLHSELNLSSLELGDSALYFCASSLLAGGHYEQFFGPGTRLTVL.

This sequence joins TRBV12-5 and TRBJ2-2; D possibly matches TRBD1 or TRBD2 (5 bases each). The CDR3 is 15 residues long. The germline V gene encodes CDR1 LGHNT and CDR2 FRNRAP. Between the trimmed V and J ends, which lost 1 base and 4 bases, there was a span of 10 bases. The CDR3 here is CASGLGPGTTGELFF. The CDR3 nucleotides read TGTGCTAGTGGTTTGGGTCCGGGGACCACCGGGGAGCTGTTTTTT.

The gene calls are TRBV15 and TRBJ2-7; D is unclear. Per germline, CDR1 LNHNV and CDR2 YYDKDF (reference sequence). CDR3 length equals 15 residues. V lost 3 bases to trimming and J lost 0 bases, with 12 bases between them. DNA for the CDR3: TGTGCCACCAGCAGCCCTCCTCCACTCTCCTACGAGCAGTACTTC. It encodes CATSSPPPLSYEQYF. The full variable domain, with the rest looked up from reference TRBV15 and TRBJ2-7, is DAMVIQNPRYQVTQFGKPVTLSCSQTLNHNVMYWYQQKSSQAPKLLFHYYDKDFNNEADTPDNFQSRRPNTSFCFLDIRSPGLGDTAMYLCATSSPPPLSYEQYFGPGTRLTVT.

V is TRBV27 and J is TRBJ2-1; a possible D gene is TRBD1 (6 bases). V lost 2 bases and J 9 bases, leaving 14 bases between the germline ends. The CDR3 runs 14 residues. CDR1 and CDR2 from the germline V gene are MNHEY and SMNVEV (reference sequence). CDR3 in amino acids: CASSLNGQQGEQFF. The CDR3 nucleotides read TGTGCCAGCAGTTTAAACGGTCAACAGGGTGAGCAGTTCTTC.

In its sample, this clone was seen once. The gene calls are TRBV30 and TRBJ1-1; D gene unclear. The V end was cut by 2 bases, the J end by 4 bases, with 8 bases between. The CDR3 totals 12 residues. CDR1 and CDR2 from the germline V gene are GTSNPN and SVGIG (reference sequence). CDR3 sequence (DNA): TGTGCCTGGAGTTCGAGGATCACTGAAGCTTTCTTT. Translation gives CAWSSRITEAFF.

On this clone: The same CDR3 arises from other DNA sequences in this sample as well. The CDR3 is CASQGRSYNEQFF. For the CDR3, the DNA is TGTGCCAGCCAGGGGAGGTCCTACAATGAGCAGTTCTTC. The gene calls are TRBV9 and TRBJ2-1; D may correspond to TRBD1 or TRBD2 (6 bases each). Germline CDR1 and CDR2: SGDLS and YYNGEE. The CDR3 has 13 amino acids. Between the trimmed V and J ends, which lost 7 bases and 1 base, there was a span of 9 bases.

CDR3 nucleotide sequence: TGTGCCAGCAGTTTATCGCGAGGAGACCCTAACTATGGCTACACCTTC. Protein product: CASSLSRGDPNYGYTF. The chain employs TRBV27 and TRBJ1-2; D is unresolved. Trimming left V 0 bases short and J 0 bases short, with 11 bases between. Germline values: CDR1 MNHEY, CDR2 SMNVEV (reference sequence). CDR3 length equals 16 residues.

This chain connects TRBV28 to TRBJ1-4; D ambiguous. CDR3 size: 16 residues. In germline, CDR1 is MDHEN, CDR2 SYDVKM. V dropped 2 bases and J dropped 4 bases, with 14 bases sitting between them. CDR3 protein: CASSLAGQAINEKLFF. The CDR3 DNA follows: TGTGCCAGCAGTTTAGCCGGGCAGGCTATTAATGAAAAACTGTTTTTT.

The chain is built from TRBV4-2 and TRBJ2-7, with 12 bases lining up with TRBD1. J lost 6 bases, V lost 2 bases, and 8 bases had no gene match. Germline CDR1 is LGHNA and CDR2 is YNFKEQ. The CDR3 loop spans 16 amino acids. In DNA form, the CDR3 reads TGTGCCAGCAGCCAACCCTCGGGACAGGGGGCGGCCGAGCAGTACTTC. It is translated as CASSQPSGQGAAEQYF.

V and J are TRBV15 and TRBJ1-2; D gene uncertain. V gave up 0 bases and J gave up 1 base, with 12 bases separating them. This CDR3 spans 16 amino acids. Germline V gene data show CDR1 as LNHNV and CDR2 as YYDKDF (reference sequence). The CDR3: CATSRDEEEINYGYTF. In DNA, the CDR3 is TGTGCCACCAGCAGAGATGAGGAGGAGATTAACTATGGCTACACCTTC.

This chain links TRBV27 with TRBJ2-7; D is possibly TRBD1 or TRBD2 (5 bases each). The CDR3 length is 14 residues. Trimming left V 3 bases short and J 4 bases short, with 13 bases between. In germline, CDR1 is MNHEY, CDR2 SMNVEV (reference sequence). CDR3 protein: CASSLGPRGYEQYF. In DNA, the CDR3 is TGTGCCAGCAGTTTGGGACCCCGGGGTTACGAGCAGTACTTC.

The V call is TRBV10-3, the J call TRBJ2-7; D remains unclear. The CDR3 sequence is 14 residues long. Trimming removed 3 bases from V and 7 bases from J, with 16 bases in between. CDR1 is ENHRY and CDR2 is SYGVKD in the germline V gene. The CDR3 DNA follows: TGTGCCATCAGTGATAGGGCAGGAGTCTATGAGCAGTACTTC. This encodes CAISDRAGVYEQYF.

The chain employs TRBV27 and TRBJ2-7; D uncertain. CDR3 length: 13 amino acids. Per germline, CDR1 MNHEY and CDR2 SMNVEV (reference sequence). Trimming cost V 3 bases and J 3 bases, with 9 bases left between them. This CDR3 reads CASSFTPNYEQYF. CDR3 nucleotides: TGTGCCAGCAGTTTTACCCCTAACTACGAGCAGTACTTC.

J is TRBJ1-1 and V is TRBV6-1, with 7 bases fitting TRBD1. V was clipped by 4 bases and J by 0 bases; unmatched bases: 5. Germline-derived CDR1 and CDR2 are MNHNS and SASEGT. The CDR3 sequence is 15 residues long. The CDR3, as DNA: TGTGCCAGCAGTGGGGACAGATTCATGAACACTGAAGCTTTCTTT. Its translation is CASSGDRFMNTEAFF.

The V and J genes are TRBV5-1 and TRBJ1-1, with 9 positions matching TRBD1. The CDR3 loop spans 12 amino acids. J lost 7 bases, V lost 5 bases, and 3 bases had no gene match. Germline-derived CDR1 and CDR2 are SGHRS and YFSETQ. The chain's CDR3 is CASRLTGGEAFF. In DNA form, the CDR3 reads TGCGCCAGCAGGCTGACAGGGGGTGAAGCTTTCTTT. Full variable domain (rest looked up from reference TRBV5-1 and TRBJ1-1): KAGVTQTPRYLIKTRGQQVTLSCSPISGHRSVSWYQQTPGQGLQFLFEYFSETQRNKGNFPGRFSGRQFSNSRSEMNVSTLELGDSALYLCASRLTGGEAFFGQGTRLTVV.

The rearrangement uses TRBV19 and TRBJ1-2; TRBD1 is a possible D gene (5 bases). Germline CDR1 is LNHDA and CDR2 is SQIVND (reference sequence). The V end lost 3 bases, the J end lost 6 bases, and 14 bases lay between the germline ends. This CDR3 contains 14 residues. The DNA for the CDR3 is TGTGCCAGTAGTATTTTGACAGATTACAATGGCTACACCTTC. The encoded protein is CASSILTDYNGYTF. The full variable domain, its missing parts supplied by reference TRBV19 and TRBJ1-2, is DGGITQSPKYLFRKEGQNVTLSCEQNLNHDAMYWYRQDPGQGLRLIYYSQIVNDFQKGDIAEGYSVSREKKESFPLTVTSAQKNPTAFYLCASSILTDYNGYTFGSGTRLTVV.